This T cell receptor (beta chain) was recorded in a study of T-cell memory formation after mild COVID-19. A single record per CDR3 protein comes from TCRdb applying MiXCR to the 5' RACE reads. The sample lists around 500,000 distinct CDR3 sequences, about 20% occurring once. CDR3 size: 15 residues. The germline CDR1 and CDR2 sequences are SGHVS and FQNEAQ. Trimming removed 5 bases from V and 2 bases from J, with 13 bases in between. The clonotype was recovered from an adult woman who had mild COVID-19 (a few samples of this study predate the infection). Cell type and time point are not known. The rearrangement links TRBV7-8 to TRBJ2-4; D remains unclear. Sequenced sample: PBMCs or a T cell subset sorted from them (not recorded which). The CDR3, as DNA: TGTGCCAGCAGCCCCGGAAAAAATACCAAAAACATTCAGTACTTC. This codes for CASSPGKNTKNIQYF.